A single sample gave rise to the 30 T cell receptor beta chains below, sequenced in a study of blood T cell repertoires in COVID-19. The data were produced by immunoSEQ multiplex PCR, yet TCRdb's version contains in-frame clones alone and is incomplete. The repertoire holds some 230,000 clones, with approximately 81% as singletons. The specimen sequenced was peripheral blood. The receptors come from a man aged 40-49 years with acute or convalescent COVID-19.

The chain is built from TRBV3-1 (or the pseudogene TRBV3-2) and TRBJ2-2, with 7 bases matching TRBD2. V lost 1 base to trimming and J lost 5 bases; unmatched junction nucleotides: 4. The CDR3 sequence is 15 residues long. Germline CDR1 reads LGHDT; CDR2 reads YNNKEL (reference sequence). DNA for the CDR3: TGTGCCAGCAGCCAAGCCGGGGGGTTGACCGGGGAGCTGTTTTTT. As protein: CASSQAGGLTGELFF.

The chain joins TRBV15 to TRBJ1-5; weak D call: TRBD1 (5 bases). CDR3 length equals 16 residues. Per germline, CDR1 LNHNV and CDR2 YYDKDF (reference sequence). V was pared by 3 bases and J by 1 base, with 13 bases between. CDR3 protein: CATSSSTQGSNQPQHF. The CDR3 DNA sequence: TGTGCCACCAGCAGCTCTACGCAGGGAAGCAATCAGCCCCAGCATTTT.

This clone has only a few counts. The J gene is TRBJ1-6, the V gene TRBV10-2; D possibly corresponds to TRBD1 (6 bases). Germline loops: CDR1 WSHSY, CDR2 SAAADI. CDR3 length equals 18 residues. Trimming took 4 bases from V and 8 from J, leaving 24 bases between them. The CDR3 loop reads CASSVLGGGGLHDSPLHF. The CDR3 DNA follows: TGCGCCAGCAGTGTCCTTGGAGGGGGAGGGTTGCATGATTCACCCCTCCACTTT.

This clone was seen once. The chain combines TRBV12-3 or TRBV12-4 with TRBJ2-2; D remains ambiguous. V was clipped by 5 bases and J by 6 bases, with 7 bases between them. This CDR3 has 12 residues. CDR3 sequence (DNA): TGTGCCAGCAGTCCGTCCCCCGGGGAGCTGTTTTTT. As protein: CASSPSPGELFF.

The chain carries TRBV11-3 and TRBJ2-3; 11 bases agree with TRBD2. CDR1 and CDR2 from the germline V gene are SGHNT and YENEEA. Unmatched junction bases numbered 8, after V lost 5 bases and J lost 1 base. The CDR3 spans 17 residues. In nucleotides, the CDR3 is TGTGCCAGCAGCGAAAGTAGCGGGGGGGCCCGCACAGATACGCAGTATTTT. Encoded protein: CASSESSGGARTDTQYF.

The V call is TRBV2, the J call TRBJ1-4; 9 bases map to TRBD1. Germline loops: CDR1 SNHLY, CDR2 FYNNEI. V dropped 11 bases and J dropped 14; count of bases not matched to a gene: 21. This CDR3 has 15 residues. As DNA, the CDR3 is TGTGCCGGTGGCACCCGCGCGGACAGGGGTTCAGCTCTGTTTTTT. Residues: CAGGTRADRGSALFF.

This clone was seen a single time. This chain uses TRBV29-1 with TRBJ2-1; D might be TRBD2 (7 bases). Germline V gene sequence: CDR1 SQVTM, CDR2 ANQGSEA. There are 11 residues in the CDR3. The germline V and J ends were trimmed by 7 bases and 9 bases, with 13 bases remaining between them. The CDR3 reads CSAGGPGEQFF. CDR3 DNA sequence: TGCAGCGCCGGGGGGCCGGGTGAGCAGTTCTTC.

J is TRBJ1-2 and V is TRBV19; 8 bases align to TRBD1. Germline V CDR1 and CDR2: LNHDA, SQIVND (reference sequence). V lost 8 bases, J lost 5 bases, and 7 bases stayed unmatched. The CDR3 is 13 amino acids. The CDR3 spells CASGTGGGYGYTF. The CDR3 DNA follows: TGTGCCAGTGGGACAGGAGGGGGTTATGGCTACACCTTC.

V and J are TRBV18 and TRBJ1-6; 7 nucleotides line up with TRBD1. The ends lost 4 bases at V and 9 bases at J; junction bases unmatched: 9. In germline, CDR1 is KGHSH, CDR2 LQKENI. There are 15 residues in the CDR3. CDR3: CASSQRQGESSPLHF. The CDR3 DNA sequence: TGTGCCAGCTCACAGCGACAGGGAGAGAGTTCACCCCTCCACTTT.

V usage is TRBV9 and J usage is TRBJ1-4; 7 bases align to TRBD1. CDR3 length: 16 residues. Germline V CDR1 and CDR2: SGDLS, YYNGEE. The ends lost 0 bases at V and 6 bases at J; junction bases unmatched: 8. The CDR3 spells CASSVVGGGEDEKLFF. In nucleotides, the CDR3 is TGTGCCAGCAGCGTAGTAGGAGGGGGCGAGGATGAAAAACTGTTTTTT.

The chain combines TRBV28 with TRBJ1-2; TRBD1 aligns across 7 bases. Germline V lookup: CDR1 MDHEN, CDR2 SYDVKM. The V and J ends lost 6 bases and 4 bases, in that order; junction bases with no gene match: 2. The CDR3 length is 12 residues. The CDR3 DNA sequence: TGTGCCAGCAGCGGACAGGTCTATGGCTACACCTTC. It is translated as CASSGQVYGYTF.

The chain has TRBV19 and TRBJ2-7, with TRBD2 identical over 9 bases. J was trimmed by 2 bases and V by 3 bases; bases with no gene match: 5. The CDR3 totals 15 residues. Germline-derived CDR1 and CDR2 are LNHDA and SQIVND (reference sequence). The DNA of the CDR3 is TGTGCCAGTAGTATGCAGGCTAGCGGGGCCTACGAGCAGTACTTC. Amino acids: CASSMQASGAYEQYF.

This clone was recorded a few times. This chain uses TRBV4-2 with TRBJ1-2; 7 bases map to TRBD1. Germline lookup yields CDR1 LGHNA and CDR2 YNFKEQ. V shed 3 bases and J 0 bases; nucleotides not matched to a gene: 4. This CDR3 region has 15 residues. CDR3 residues: CASSHDRDTNYGYTF. CDR3 bases: TGTGCCAGCAGCCACGACAGGGACACTAACTATGGCTACACCTTC.

Here the CDR3 reads CASSVATGPNTGELFF. In DNA, the CDR3 is TGTGCCAGCAGCGTAGCTACAGGACCAAACACCGGGGAGCTGTTTTTT. The rearrangement uses TRBV9 and TRBJ2-2, with a weak D call TRBD1 (5 bases). Trimming left V 0 bases short and J 2 bases short, with 11 bases between. Germline CDR1 SGDLS, CDR2 YYNGEE. The CDR3 is 16 residues long.

This sequence joins TRBV6-6 and TRBJ1-5; tentatively, D is TRBD1 (5 bases). Germline assignment: CDR1 MNHNY and CDR2 SVGAGI (reference sequence). The CDR3 is 14 amino acids. Trimming removed 6 bases from V and 9 bases from J, with 18 bases in between. The CDR3 is CASSLALDQGPQHF. CDR3 bases: TGTGCCAGCAGCCTGGCTCTAGACCAGGGGCCCCAGCATTTT.

The chain couples TRBV5-6 to TRBJ1-2, with TRBD1 matching over 7 bases. Germline-derived CDR1 and CDR2 are SGHDT and YYEEEE. J was trimmed by 7 bases and V by 3 bases; bases with no gene match: 12. The CDR3 spans 15 residues. This CDR3 reads CASSSSQGRFGGYTF. The CDR3 nucleotides are TGTGCCAGCAGCTCCTCACAGGGGCGGTTTGGTGGCTACACCTTC.

This chain joins TRBV7-3 and TRBJ1-6; D gene unclear. CDR3 length: 13 amino acids. Germline assignment: CDR1 SGHTA and CDR2 FQGTGA. V was shortened by 2 bases and J by 8 bases, with 7 bases between the two germline ends. The CDR3 sequence is CASSLHADSPLHF. CDR3 nucleotide sequence: TGTGCCAGCAGCTTACATGCAGATTCACCCCTCCACTTT.

This clone was counted only a few times. This sequence joins TRBV4-1 and TRBJ1-5, with D maybe TRBD1 (5 bases). V was pared by 0 bases and J by 6 bases, with 9 bases between. CDR3 size: 14 residues. Germline-derived CDR1 and CDR2 are MGHRA and YSYEKL. CDR3 DNA: TGCGCCAGCAGCCAAGAGGGGGGTTTTCAGCCCCAGCATTTT. Translating gives CASSQEGGFQPQHF.

The CDR3 nucleotides are TGTGCCAGCAGTTCGGGGGACAGTACCTACGAGCAGTACTTC. This codes for CASSSGDSTYEQYF. The J gene is TRBJ2-7, the V gene TRBV28, with D perhaps matching TRBD1 (7 bases). Trimming removed 4 bases from V and 2 bases from J, with 12 bases in between. The CDR3 is 14 amino acids. Germline CDR1 is MDHEN and CDR2 is SYDVKM.

The chain has TRBV7-2 and TRBJ1-1, with D unresolved. The germline V gene has CDR1 SGHTA and CDR2 FQGNSA. The ends were cut back, 1 base at V and 1 base at J, with 10 bases in the middle. This CDR3 region has 15 residues. CDR3 region: CASSLGAATNTEAFF. DNA for the CDR3: TGTGCCAGCAGCTTAGGGGCAGCTACGAACACTGAAGCTTTCTTT.

The chain links TRBV11-1 to TRBJ1-6, with 8 bases aligning to TRBD1. J was trimmed by 7 bases and V by 3 bases; bases with no gene match: 2. There are 14 residues in the CDR3. Germline CDR1 and CDR2: SGHAT and FQDESV (reference sequence). CDR3 DNA: TGTGCCAGCAGCTTGACAGGGGTAAATTCACCCCTCCACTTT. It codes for CASSLTGVNSPLHF.

V gene TRBV5-1 combines with J gene TRBJ2-1; the match to TRBD1 covers 10 bases. The V and J ends lost 3 bases and 16 bases, in that order; junction bases with no gene match: 16. In germline, CDR1 is SGHRS, CDR2 YFSETQ. This CDR3 is 15 amino acids long. CDR3 bases: TGCGCCAGCAGCTGGGGACAGGGGCAGTTATGGGGTGCCTTCTTC. It translates to CASSWGQGQLWGAFF.

The chain has TRBV5-6 and TRBJ2-5, with a possible D match to TRBD2 (6 bases). This CDR3 has 14 residues. Germline CDR1 and CDR2: SGHDT and YYEEEE. Trimming stripped 0 bases from V and 10 bases from J, with 16 bases between. CDR3 amino acids: CASSLESGLGDQYF. In nucleotides, the CDR3 is TGTGCCAGCAGCTTGGAAAGCGGGTTAGGGGACCAGTACTTC.

The gene calls are TRBV6-6 and TRBJ1-2; 7 bases map to TRBD1. With 7 bases clipped from V and 3 bases from J, the junction kept 5 bases outside the gene matches. The CDR3 is 13 residues long. Germline assignment: CDR1 MNHNY and CDR2 SVGAGI (reference sequence). DNA for the CDR3: TGTGCCAGCATCCAAACAGGGGACTATGGCTACACCTTC. Translated, it gives CASIQTGDYGYTF.

This clone was counted between two and nine times. The chain employs TRBV7-9 and TRBJ2-5; 7 positions agree with TRBD2. The CDR3 consists of 16 residues. Germline V gene sequence: CDR1 SEHNR, CDR2 FQNEAQ (reference sequence). The junction had 14 bases not matched to a gene; V was cut back by 5 bases and J by 5 bases. The CDR3 DNA is TGTGCCAGCAGCAGCCAAGAGGGGCGGGGGATCGAGACCCAGTACTTC. Amino acids: CASSSQEGRGIETQYF.

This sequence joins TRBV6-5 and TRBJ2-5; 9 bases align to TRBD1. V was pared by 5 bases and J by 5 bases, with 3 bases of the junction left unmatched. The CDR3 has 13 amino acids. Germline V lookup: CDR1 MNHEY, CDR2 SVGAGI. The CDR3: CASSPDRGETQYF. The CDR3 region has the DNA TGTGCCAGCAGTCCGGACAGGGGCGAGACCCAGTACTTC.

The DNA of the CDR3 is TGTGCCAGCAGCGCGGACTCCCGGTATTCTGAGCAGTTCTTC. Protein: CASSADSRYSEQFF. V and J are TRBV9 and TRBJ2-1; weak D call: TRBD2 (5 bases). V dropped 3 bases and J dropped 9 bases, with 16 bases sitting between them. CDR3 length equals 14 residues. Germline values: CDR1 SGDLS, CDR2 YYNGEE. The whole variable domain, filled in from reference TRBV9 and TRBJ2-1, reads DSGVTQTPKHLITATGQRVTLRCSPRSGDLSVYWYQQSLDQGLQFLIQYYNGEERAKGNILERFSAQQFPDLHSELNLSSLELGDSALYFCASSADSRYSEQFFGPGTRLTVL.

This chain connects TRBV23-1 to TRBJ1-2, with 7 bases lining up with TRBD1. TRBV23-1 is labeled an ORF, and its function is uncertain. The CDR3 sequence is 16 residues long. Losses at the gene ends were 4 bases for V and 4 bases for J; bases not matched to a gene: 12. Written as DNA, the CDR3 is TGCGCCAGCAGTCCTCACGGCGCAGGGGGTTTCTATGGCTACACCTTC. Its translation is CASSPHGAGGFYGYTF.

The V and J genes are TRBV27 and TRBJ2-1, with D uncertain. Germline loops: CDR1 MNHEY, CDR2 SMNVEV (reference sequence). V was shortened by 6 bases and J by 7 bases, with 10 bases between the two germline ends. The CDR3 runs 12 residues. CDR3: CASRTTLNEQFF. In DNA form, the CDR3 reads TGTGCCAGCAGAACGACTCTTAATGAGCAGTTCTTC.

The J gene is TRBJ1-4, the V gene TRBV2, with 9 bases matching TRBD1. The length of the CDR3 is 13 residues. The V gene end was trimmed by 7 bases and the J gene end by 5 bases; junction bases not matched to a gene: 2. In germline, CDR1 is SNHLY, CDR2 FYNNEI. CDR3 bases: TGTGCCAGCATGGACAGGGGCAATGAAAAACTGTTTTTT. Protein product: CASMDRGNEKLFF.